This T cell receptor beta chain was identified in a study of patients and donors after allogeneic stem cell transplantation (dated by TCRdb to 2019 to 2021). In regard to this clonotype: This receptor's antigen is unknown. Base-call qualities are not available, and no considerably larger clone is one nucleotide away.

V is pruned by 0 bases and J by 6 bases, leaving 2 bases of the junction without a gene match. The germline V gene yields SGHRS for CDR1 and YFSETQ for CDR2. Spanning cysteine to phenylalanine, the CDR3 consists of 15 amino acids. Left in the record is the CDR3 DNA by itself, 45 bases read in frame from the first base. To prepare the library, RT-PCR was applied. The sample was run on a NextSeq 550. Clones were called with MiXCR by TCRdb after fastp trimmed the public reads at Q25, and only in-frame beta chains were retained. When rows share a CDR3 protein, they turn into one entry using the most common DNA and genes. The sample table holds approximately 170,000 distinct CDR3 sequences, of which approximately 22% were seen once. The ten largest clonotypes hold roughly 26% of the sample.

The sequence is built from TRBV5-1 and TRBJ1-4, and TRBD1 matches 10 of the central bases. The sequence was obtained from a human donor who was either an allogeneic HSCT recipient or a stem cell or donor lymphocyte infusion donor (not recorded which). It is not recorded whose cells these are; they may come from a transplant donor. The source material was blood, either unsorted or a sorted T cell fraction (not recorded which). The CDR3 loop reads CASSLAGTGDEKLFF. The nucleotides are TGCGCCAGCAGCTTGGCCGGGACAGGGGATGAAAAACTGTTTTTT.